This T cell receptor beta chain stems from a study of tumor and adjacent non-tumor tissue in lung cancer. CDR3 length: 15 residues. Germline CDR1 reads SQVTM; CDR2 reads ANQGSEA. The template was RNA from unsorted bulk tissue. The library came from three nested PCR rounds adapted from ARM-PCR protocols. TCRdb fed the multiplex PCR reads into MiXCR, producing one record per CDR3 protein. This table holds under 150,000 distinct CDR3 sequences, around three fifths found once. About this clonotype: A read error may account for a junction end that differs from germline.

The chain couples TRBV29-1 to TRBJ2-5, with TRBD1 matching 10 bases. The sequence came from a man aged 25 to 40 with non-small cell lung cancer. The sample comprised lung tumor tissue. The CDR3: CSVIGQGGIGEIQYF. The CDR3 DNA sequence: TGCAGCGTGATCGGACAGGGGGGAATTGGAGAGATCCAGTACTTC.